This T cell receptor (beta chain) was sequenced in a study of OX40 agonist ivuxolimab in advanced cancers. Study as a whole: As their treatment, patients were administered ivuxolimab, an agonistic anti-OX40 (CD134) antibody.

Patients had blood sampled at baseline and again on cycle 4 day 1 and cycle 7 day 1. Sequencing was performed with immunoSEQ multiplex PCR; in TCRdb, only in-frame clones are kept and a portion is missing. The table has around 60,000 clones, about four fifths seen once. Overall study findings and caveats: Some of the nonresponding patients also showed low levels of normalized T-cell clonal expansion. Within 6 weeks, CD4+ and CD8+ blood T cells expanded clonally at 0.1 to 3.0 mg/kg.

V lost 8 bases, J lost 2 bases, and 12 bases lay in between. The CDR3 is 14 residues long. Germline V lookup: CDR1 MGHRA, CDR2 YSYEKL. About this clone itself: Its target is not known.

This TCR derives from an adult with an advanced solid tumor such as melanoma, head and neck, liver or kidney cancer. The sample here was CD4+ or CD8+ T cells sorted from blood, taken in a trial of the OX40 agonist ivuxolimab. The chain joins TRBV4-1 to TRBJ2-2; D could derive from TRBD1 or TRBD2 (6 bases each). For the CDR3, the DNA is TGCGCCAGCCAGAGGGGGGACAACACCGGGGAGCTGTTTTTT. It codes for CASQRGDNTGELFF.